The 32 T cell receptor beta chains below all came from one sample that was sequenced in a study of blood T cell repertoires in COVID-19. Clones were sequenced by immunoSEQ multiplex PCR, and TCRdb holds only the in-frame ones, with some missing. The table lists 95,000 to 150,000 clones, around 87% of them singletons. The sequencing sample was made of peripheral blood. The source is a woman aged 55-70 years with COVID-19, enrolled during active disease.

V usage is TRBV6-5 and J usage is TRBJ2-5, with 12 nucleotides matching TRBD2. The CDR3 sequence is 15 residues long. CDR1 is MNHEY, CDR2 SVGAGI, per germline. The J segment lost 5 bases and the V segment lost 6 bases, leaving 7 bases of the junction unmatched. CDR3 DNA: TGTGCCAGCAGGTCTAGCGGGGGGGCCGGGGAGACCCAGTACTTC. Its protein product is CASRSSGGAGETQYF.

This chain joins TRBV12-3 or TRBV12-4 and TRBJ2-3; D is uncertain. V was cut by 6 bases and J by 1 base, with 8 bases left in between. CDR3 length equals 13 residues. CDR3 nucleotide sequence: TGTGCCAGCAGATTAACAGGCACAGATACGCAGTATTTT. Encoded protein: CASRLTGTDTQYF.

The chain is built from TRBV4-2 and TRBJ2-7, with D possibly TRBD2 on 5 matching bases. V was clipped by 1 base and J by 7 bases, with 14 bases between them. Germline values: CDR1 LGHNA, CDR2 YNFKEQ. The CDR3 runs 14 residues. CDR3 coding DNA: TGTGCCAGCAGCCAAGTCGCCCAGTCGGGAGAGCAGTACTTC. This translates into CASSQVAQSGEQYF.

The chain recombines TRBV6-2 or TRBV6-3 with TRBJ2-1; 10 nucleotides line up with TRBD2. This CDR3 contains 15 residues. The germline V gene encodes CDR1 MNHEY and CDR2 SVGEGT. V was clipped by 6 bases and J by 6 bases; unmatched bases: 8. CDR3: CASSKIAGGPNEQFF. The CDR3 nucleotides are TGTGCCAGCAGCAAGATAGCGGGGGGCCCCAATGAGCAGTTCTTC.

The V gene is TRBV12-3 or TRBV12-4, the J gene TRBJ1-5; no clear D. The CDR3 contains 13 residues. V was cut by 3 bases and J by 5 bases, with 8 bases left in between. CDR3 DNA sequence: TGTGCCAGCAGTTTGAACAGAGATCAGCCCCAGCATTTT. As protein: CASSLNRDQPQHF.

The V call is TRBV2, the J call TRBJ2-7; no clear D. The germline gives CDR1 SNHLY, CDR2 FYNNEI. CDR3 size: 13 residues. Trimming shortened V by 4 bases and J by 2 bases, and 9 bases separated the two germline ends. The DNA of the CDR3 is TGTGCCAGCAGTGCCGGCACAGCCTACGAGCAGTACTTC. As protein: CASSAGTAYEQYF.

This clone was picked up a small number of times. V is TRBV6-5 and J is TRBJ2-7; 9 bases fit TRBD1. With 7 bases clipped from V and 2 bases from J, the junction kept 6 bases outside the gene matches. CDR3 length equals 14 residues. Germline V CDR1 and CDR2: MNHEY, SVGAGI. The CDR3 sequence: CASKGTGSTYEQYF. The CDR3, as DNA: TGTGCCAGCAAAGGGACAGGGTCTACCTACGAGCAGTACTTC.

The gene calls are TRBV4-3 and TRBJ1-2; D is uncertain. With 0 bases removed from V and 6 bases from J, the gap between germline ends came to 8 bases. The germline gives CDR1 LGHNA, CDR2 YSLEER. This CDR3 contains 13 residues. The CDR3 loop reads CASSQEPLNGYTF. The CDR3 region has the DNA TGCGCCAGCAGCCAAGAGCCCCTAAATGGCTACACCTTC.

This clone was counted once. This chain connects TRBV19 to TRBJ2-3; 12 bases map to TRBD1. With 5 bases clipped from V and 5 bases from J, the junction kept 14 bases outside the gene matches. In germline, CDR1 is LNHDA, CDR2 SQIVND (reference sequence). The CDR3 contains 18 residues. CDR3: CASSGTIAGTGGLDTQYF. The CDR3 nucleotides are TGTGCCAGTAGTGGTACCATCGCCGGGACAGGGGGCTTAGATACGCAGTATTTT.

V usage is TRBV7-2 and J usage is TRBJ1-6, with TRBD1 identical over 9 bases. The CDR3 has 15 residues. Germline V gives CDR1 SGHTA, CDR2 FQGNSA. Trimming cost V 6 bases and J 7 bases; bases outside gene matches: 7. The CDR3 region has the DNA TGTGCCAGCAGGACGATACAGGGGGCAAATTCACCCCTCCACTTT. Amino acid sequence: CASRTIQGANSPLHF.

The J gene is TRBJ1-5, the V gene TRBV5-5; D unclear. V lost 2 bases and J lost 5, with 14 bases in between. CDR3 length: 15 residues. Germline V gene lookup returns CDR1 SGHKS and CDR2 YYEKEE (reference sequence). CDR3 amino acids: CASSLSSRTDQPQHF. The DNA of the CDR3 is TGTGCCAGCAGCTTATCGAGCCGAACCGATCAGCCCCAGCATTTT.

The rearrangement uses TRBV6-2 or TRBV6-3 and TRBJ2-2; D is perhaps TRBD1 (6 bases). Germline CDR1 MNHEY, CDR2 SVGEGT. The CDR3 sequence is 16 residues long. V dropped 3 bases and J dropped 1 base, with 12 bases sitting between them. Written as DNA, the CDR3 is TGTGCCAGCAGTTATACGGGACACCGGAACACCGGGGAGCTGTTTTTT. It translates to CASSYTGHRNTGELFF.

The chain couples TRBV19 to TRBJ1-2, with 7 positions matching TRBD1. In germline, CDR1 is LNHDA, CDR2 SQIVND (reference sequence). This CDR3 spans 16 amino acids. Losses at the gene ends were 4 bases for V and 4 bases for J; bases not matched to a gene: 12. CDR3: CASSNALAGGSYGYTF. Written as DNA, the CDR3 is TGTGCCAGTAGTAACGCCCTTGCAGGGGGATCCTATGGCTACACCTTC. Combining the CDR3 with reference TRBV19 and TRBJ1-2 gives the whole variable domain DGGITQSPKYLFRKEGQNVTLSCEQNLNHDAMYWYRQDPGQGLRLIYYSQIVNDFQKGDIAEGYSVSREKKESFPLTVTSAQKNPTAFYLCASSNALAGGSYGYTFGSGTRLTVV.

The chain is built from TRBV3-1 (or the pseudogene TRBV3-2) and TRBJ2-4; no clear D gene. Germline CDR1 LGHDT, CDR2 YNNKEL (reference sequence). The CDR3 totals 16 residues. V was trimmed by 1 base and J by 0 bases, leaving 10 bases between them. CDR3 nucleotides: TGTGCCAGCAGCCAAGGAGGCAGCTTAGCCAAAAACATTCAGTACTTC. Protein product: CASSQGGSLAKNIQYF.

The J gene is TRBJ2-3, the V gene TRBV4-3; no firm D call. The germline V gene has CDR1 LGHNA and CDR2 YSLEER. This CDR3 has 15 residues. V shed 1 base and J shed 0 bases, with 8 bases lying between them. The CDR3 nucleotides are TGCGCCAGCAGCCAAGGGAGACTGAGCACAGATACGCAGTATTTT. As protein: CASSQGRLSTDTQYF.

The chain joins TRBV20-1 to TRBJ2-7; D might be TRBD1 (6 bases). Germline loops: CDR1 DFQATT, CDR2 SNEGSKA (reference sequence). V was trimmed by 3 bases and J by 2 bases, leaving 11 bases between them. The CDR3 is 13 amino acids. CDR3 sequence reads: CSASQGSAYEQYF. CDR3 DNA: TGCAGTGCTAGTCAGGGGAGCGCCTACGAGCAGTACTTC.

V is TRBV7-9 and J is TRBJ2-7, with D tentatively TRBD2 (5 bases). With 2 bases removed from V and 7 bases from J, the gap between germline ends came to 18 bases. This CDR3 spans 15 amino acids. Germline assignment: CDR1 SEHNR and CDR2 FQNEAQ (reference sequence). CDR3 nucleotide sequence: TGTGCCAGCAGCTTACCGGCCGGGCCCGAGGGTGAGCAGTACTTC. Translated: CASSLPAGPEGEQYF.

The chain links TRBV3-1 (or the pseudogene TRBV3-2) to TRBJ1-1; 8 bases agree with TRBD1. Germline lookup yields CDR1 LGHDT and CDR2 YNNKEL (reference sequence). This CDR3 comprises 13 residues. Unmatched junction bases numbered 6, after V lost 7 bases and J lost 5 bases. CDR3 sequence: CASTQTGVTEAFF. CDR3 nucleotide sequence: TGTGCCAGCACCCAGACAGGGGTTACTGAAGCTTTCTTT.

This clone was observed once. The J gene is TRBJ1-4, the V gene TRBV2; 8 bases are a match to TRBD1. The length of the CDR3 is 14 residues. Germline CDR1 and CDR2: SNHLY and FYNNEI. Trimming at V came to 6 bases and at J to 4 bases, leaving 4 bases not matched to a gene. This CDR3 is CASRRTGFNEKLFF. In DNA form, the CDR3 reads TGTGCCAGCAGGAGGACAGGGTTTAATGAAAAACTGTTTTTT.

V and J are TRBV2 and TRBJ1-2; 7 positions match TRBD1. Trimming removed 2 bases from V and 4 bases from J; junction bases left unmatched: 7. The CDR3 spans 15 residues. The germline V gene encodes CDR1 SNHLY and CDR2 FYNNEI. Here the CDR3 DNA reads TGTGCCAGCAGTGAAATGTTCGGGACAGTCTATGGCTACACCTTC. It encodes CASSEMFGTVYGYTF.

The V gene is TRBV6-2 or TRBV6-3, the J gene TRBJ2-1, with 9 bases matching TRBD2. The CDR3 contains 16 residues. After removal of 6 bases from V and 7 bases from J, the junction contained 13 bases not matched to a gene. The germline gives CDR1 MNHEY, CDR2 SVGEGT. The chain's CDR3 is CASSLGPTSGDNEQFF. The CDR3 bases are TGTGCCAGCAGCCTAGGGCCGACTAGCGGAGATAATGAGCAGTTCTTC.

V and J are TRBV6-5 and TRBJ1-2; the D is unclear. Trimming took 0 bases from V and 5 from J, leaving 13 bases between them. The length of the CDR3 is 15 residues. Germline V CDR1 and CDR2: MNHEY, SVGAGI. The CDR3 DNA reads TGTGCCAGCAGTTACTCGACCGGGTTACCTTATGGCTACACCTTC. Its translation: CASSYSTGLPYGYTF.

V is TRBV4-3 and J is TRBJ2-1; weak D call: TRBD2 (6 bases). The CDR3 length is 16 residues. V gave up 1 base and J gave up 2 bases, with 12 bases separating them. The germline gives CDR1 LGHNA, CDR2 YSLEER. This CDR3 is CASSQGLGGTYNEQFF. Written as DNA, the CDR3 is TGCGCCAGCAGCCAAGGTCTTGGGGGGACCTACAATGAGCAGTTCTTC.

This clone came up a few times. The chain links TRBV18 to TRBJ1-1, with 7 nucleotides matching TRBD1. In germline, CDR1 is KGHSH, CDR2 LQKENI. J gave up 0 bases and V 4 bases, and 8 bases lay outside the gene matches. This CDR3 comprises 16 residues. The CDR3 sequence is CASSLIAGTVNTEAFF. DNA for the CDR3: TGTGCCAGCTCACTTATTGCAGGGACAGTGAACACTGAAGCTTTCTTT.

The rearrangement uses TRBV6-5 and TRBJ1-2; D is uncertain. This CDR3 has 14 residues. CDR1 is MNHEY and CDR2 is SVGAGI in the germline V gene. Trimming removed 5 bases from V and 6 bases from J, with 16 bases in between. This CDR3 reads CASSSAPGSDGYTF. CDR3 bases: TGTGCCAGCAGTAGCGCCCCGGGGTCGGATGGCTACACCTTC.

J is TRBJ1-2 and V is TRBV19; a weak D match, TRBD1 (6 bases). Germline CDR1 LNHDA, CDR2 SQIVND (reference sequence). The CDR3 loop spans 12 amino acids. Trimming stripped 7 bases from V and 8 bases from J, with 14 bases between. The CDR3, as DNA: TGTGCCAGTAATTACAGGGACGACGGCTACACCTTC. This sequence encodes CASNYRDDGYTF.

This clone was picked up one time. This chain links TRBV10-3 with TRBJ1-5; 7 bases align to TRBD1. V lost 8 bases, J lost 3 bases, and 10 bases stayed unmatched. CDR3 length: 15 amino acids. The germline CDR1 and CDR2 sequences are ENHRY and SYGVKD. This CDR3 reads CAIGGDRPFNQPQHF. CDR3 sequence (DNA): TGTGCCATCGGCGGGGACAGACCTTTCAATCAGCCCCAGCATTTT.

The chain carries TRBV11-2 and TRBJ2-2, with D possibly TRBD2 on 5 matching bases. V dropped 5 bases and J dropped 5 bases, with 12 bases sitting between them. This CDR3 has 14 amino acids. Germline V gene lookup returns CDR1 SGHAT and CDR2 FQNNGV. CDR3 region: CASSPGAGTGELFF. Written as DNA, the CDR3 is TGTGCCAGCAGCCCTGGCGCGGGTACCGGGGAGCTGTTTTTT.

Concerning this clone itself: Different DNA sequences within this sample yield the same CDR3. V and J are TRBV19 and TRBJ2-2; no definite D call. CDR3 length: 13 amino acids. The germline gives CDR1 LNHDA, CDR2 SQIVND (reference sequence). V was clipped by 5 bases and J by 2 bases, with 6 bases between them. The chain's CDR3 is CASSSVNTGELFF. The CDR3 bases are TGTGCCAGTAGTTCGGTCAACACCGGGGAGCTGTTTTTT.

The CDR3 sequence is CASSPRTGSSSGANVLTF. Written as DNA, the CDR3 is TGTGCCAGCTCACCGCGGACAGGATCCAGCTCTGGGGCCAACGTCCTGACTTTC. This chain connects TRBV18 to TRBJ2-6; 7 positions agree with TRBD1. The CDR3 length is 18 residues. With V trimmed by 3 bases and J by 0 bases, 8 bases remained unmatched. CDR1 is KGHSH and CDR2 is LQKENI in the germline V gene. The full variable domain, in which reference TRBV18 and TRBJ2-6 provide the parts outside the CDR3, is NAGVMQNPRHLVRRRGQEARLRCSPMKGHSHVYWYRQLPEEGLKFMVYLQKENIIDESGMPKERFSAEFPKEGPSILRIQQVVRGDSAAYFCASSPRTGSSSGANVLTFGAGSRLTVL.

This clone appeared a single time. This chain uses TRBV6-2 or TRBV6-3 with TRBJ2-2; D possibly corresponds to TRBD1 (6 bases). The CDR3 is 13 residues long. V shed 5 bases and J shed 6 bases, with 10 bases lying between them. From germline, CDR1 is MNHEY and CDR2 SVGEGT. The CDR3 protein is CASSPNRAGELFF. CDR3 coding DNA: TGTGCCAGCAGTCCAAACAGGGCCGGGGAGCTGTTTTTT.

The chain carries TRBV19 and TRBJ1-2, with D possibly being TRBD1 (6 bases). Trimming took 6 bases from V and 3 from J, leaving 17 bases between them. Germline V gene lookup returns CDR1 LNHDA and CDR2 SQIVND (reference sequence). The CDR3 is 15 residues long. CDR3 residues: CASSPDQGWHYGYTF. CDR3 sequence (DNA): TGTGCCAGTAGCCCGGACCAGGGGTGGCACTATGGCTACACCTTC.